A selection of T cell receptor beta chains follows, all from one sample in a study of neurological immune-mediated disorders. TCRdb reprocessed the 5' RACE reads via MiXCR and lists one record per CDR3 protein. The sample contains over 45,000 distinct CDR3 sequences, about 3.5% of which appear only once. The sequenced material came from PBMCs. The receptors were sampled from a man aged 35-49 years with multiple sclerosis. CDR3s leave out the opening cysteine and the closing phenylalanine or tryptophan.

V,J,CDR3
TRBV5-1,TRBJ2-7,ASSADPSYEQY
TRBV4-2,TRBJ2-3,ASSQDWGESTDTQY
TRBV18,TRBJ1-2,ASSRPDRGDYGYT
TRBV20-1,TRBJ2-7,SAPRATRGYYEQY
TRBV20-1,TRBJ2-2,SARGSGGAYSTGELF
TRBV3-1,TRBJ1-5,ASSQDSYQPQN
TRBV20-1,TRBJ1-5,SSTGGNSNQPQN
TRBV29-1,TRBJ1-2,SVELFGRSPTLYGYT
TRBV20-1,TRBJ2-5,SARDAARGVQETQY
TRBV10-3,TRBJ2-2,AISSTGQSNTGELF
TRBV29-1,TRBJ1-1,SAEAGMNTEAF
TRBV6-5,TRBJ1-5,ATQAGFGNQPQH
TRBV4-1,TRBJ2-5,ASSRDDRVETQY
TRBV20-1,TRBJ2-5,SARSDPTGFQETQY
TRBV7-3,TRBJ2-3,ASAPSSTDTQY
TRBV10-3,TRBJ1-5,AISESQKAGGQPQH
TRBV12-3/TRBV12-4,TRBJ1-5,ASSLRQGDQPQH
TRBV29-1,TRBJ2-1,SVEPGTVEGEQF
TRBV28,TRBJ2-3,ASSPKNTDTQY
TRBV12-3/TRBV12-4,TRBJ2-7,ASSFLVNWGQGETYEQY
TRBV7-2,TRBJ2-2,ASSRTSGDTGELF
TRBV11-2,TRBJ2-3,ANSLPGPDTQY
TRBV6-2/TRBV6-3,TRBJ1-5,ASSYSFRSATWQPQN
TRBV6-5,TRBJ2-1,ASSFSGVSYNEQF
TRBV27,TRBJ2-3,ASSLREGRGPDTQY
TRBV29-1,TRBJ2-5,SVVTGQDPETQY
TRBV2,TRBJ2-5,ASRVPGLAGGPKETQY
TRBV20-1,TRBJ2-7,SASGRNSYEQY
TRBV12-3/TRBV12-4,TRBJ2-7,ASRPGQILREQY
TRBV7-9,TRBJ2-3,ASSLLAGGPDTQY
TRBV7-9,TRBJ2-2,ASSLLGSLGELF
TRBV21-1,TRBJ2-3,ASSNLSSGSTDTQY
TRBV12-3/TRBV12-4,TRBJ1-2,ASSLLALYGYT
TRBV6-5,TRBJ1-6,ASSYRAESSYNSPLN
TRBV19,TRBJ2-3,ASSPWTSGAHTQY
TRBV12-3/TRBV12-4,TRBJ1-4,ASRNLGGTNEKLF
TRBV2,TRBJ2-5,ASSSMKETQY
TRBV5-1,TRBJ1-6,ASSLGQNSPLN
TRBV12-3/TRBV12-4,TRBJ1-2,ASTDRRGIYGYT
TRBV12-3/TRBV12-4,TRBJ2-2,ASSRTGNTGELF
TRBV3-1,TRBJ2-1,ASSQAVVGVGSYNEQF
TRBV3-1,TRBJ2-3,ASSQYPSGGGTDTQY
TRBV4-1,TRBJ1-4,ASSRGPGVRLGPKEKLF
TRBV6-1,TRBJ1-1,ALKAGQGSTEAF
TRBV11-2,TRBJ2-1,ASRLTGGRYNEQF
TRBV4-1,TRBJ1-6,ASSPRETGDSPLH
TRBV5-1,TRBJ2-7,ASSLGSSSYEQY
TRBV3-1,TRBJ2-3,ASSPPETDTQY
TRBV5-1,TRBJ2-1,ASSFGGSRNEQF
TRBV5-1,TRBJ2-2,ASSLRRSNTGELF
TRBV29-1,TRBJ2-6,SVGYGSGANVLT
TRBV6-1,TRBJ2-2,ASIPGATGELF
TRBV29-1,TRBJ2-3,SVVDTVLIKTQY
TRBV5-6,TRBJ2-1,ASSLANGIGQF